These 30 T cell receptor beta chains share one sample of origin, sequenced in a study of blood T cell repertoires in COVID-19. Profiling relied on immunoSEQ multiplex PCR, and the TCRdb table lists in-frame clones only, not all of them. This table has 100,000 to 130,000 clones, more than 80% appearing once. Sequencing used peripheral blood. The source of these receptors is a man in his forties or fifties with active or convalescent COVID-19.

This clone was seen once. V and J are TRBV24-1 and TRBJ2-7; TRBD1 matches 7 bases. The length of the CDR3 is 13 residues. Unmatched junction bases numbered 6, after V lost 7 bases and J lost 4 bases. The V gene's germline CDR1 is KGHDR and CDR2 SFDVKD. CDR3 sequence (DNA): TGTGCCACCAGCTCCCAGACAGGGTACGAGCAGTACTTC. Residues: CATSSQTGYEQYF.

CDR3 bases: TGTGCCAGCAGCCACACCCCCCCCTACGAGCAGTACTTC. Translation gives CASSHTPPYEQYF. V is TRBV7-2 and J is TRBJ2-7; the D is unclear. Germline CDR1 SGHTA, CDR2 FQGNSA. Trimming left V 5 bases short and J 2 bases short, with 10 bases between. This CDR3 region has 13 residues. The full variable domain, rest sourced from reference TRBV7-2 and TRBJ2-7, is GAGVSQSPSNKVTEKGKDVELRCDPISGHTALYWYRQSLGQGLEFLIYFQGNSAPDKSGLPSDRFSAERTGGSVSTLTIQRTQQEDSAVYLCASSHTPPYEQYFGPGTRLTVT.

V is TRBV9 and J is TRBJ2-2, with D possibly being TRBD2 (6 bases). V was pared by 3 bases and J by 5 bases, with 14 bases between. The CDR3 is 15 residues long. Germline V gene sequence: CDR1 SGDLS, CDR2 YYNGEE. The CDR3 spells CASSAWSEGTGELFF. The CDR3, as DNA: TGTGCCAGCAGCGCGTGGTCGGAGGGGACCGGGGAGCTGTTTTTT.

The chain couples TRBV7-9 to TRBJ2-5; D gene ambiguous. Trimming cost V 1 base and J 5 bases, with 8 bases left between them. CDR3 size: 13 residues. CDR1 is SEHNR, CDR2 FQNEAQ, per germline (reference sequence). The CDR3 DNA reads as TGTGCCAGCAGCTTAGATGTCAGGGAGACCCAGTACTTC. Translation: CASSLDVRETQYF.

The chain carries TRBV4-3 and TRBJ2-7; 7 bases are a match to TRBD1. The J segment lost 0 bases and the V segment lost 2 bases, leaving 4 bases of the junction unmatched. Per the germline V gene, CDR1 is LGHNA and CDR2 is YSLEER. CDR3 length: 15 residues. CDR3 sequence (DNA): TGCGCCAGCAGCCAACTGACAGGGTTCTCCTACGAGCAGTACTTC. This gives the protein CASSQLTGFSYEQYF.

CDR3 coding DNA: TGCGCCAGCAGCCAAGATCGGGACTCCCCCAATGAGCAGTTCTTC. It is translated as CASSQDRDSPNEQFF. The genes are TRBV4-3 and TRBJ2-1, with D possibly TRBD2 on 6 matching bases. Trimming took off 0 bases at V and 6 bases at J, with 12 bases between the two ends. From germline, CDR1 is LGHNA and CDR2 YSLEER. This CDR3 contains 15 residues.

This chain connects TRBV11-2 to TRBJ2-7; D is uncertain. V was trimmed by 0 bases and J by 2 bases, leaving 11 bases between them. Per the germline V gene, CDR1 is SGHAT and CDR2 is FQNNGV. The CDR3 has 15 amino acids. The CDR3 DNA follows: TGTGCCAGCAGCTTAGAACGAGACAACCCCTACGAGCAGTACTTC. Translation gives CASSLERDNPYEQYF. Full variable domain (remainder filled in from reference TRBV11-2 and TRBJ2-7): EAGVAQSPRYKIIEKRQSVAFWCNPISGHATLYWYQQILGQGPKLLIQFQNNGVVDDSQLPKDRFSAERLKGVDSTLKIQPAKLEDSAVYLCASSLERDNPYEQYFGPGTRLTVT.

The rearrangement joins TRBV12-3 or TRBV12-4 to TRBJ1-2, with 7 bases matching TRBD1. There are 13 residues in the CDR3. J lost 6 bases, V lost 3 bases, and 4 bases had no gene match. The CDR3 reads CASSFTTGDGYTF. CDR3 nucleotide sequence: TGTGCCAGCAGTTTTACAACAGGGGATGGCTACACCTTC.

The gene calls are TRBV7-2 and TRBJ1-1; tentatively, D is TRBD1 (5 bases). Trimming removed 1 base from V and 0 bases from J, with 12 bases in between. The CDR3 spans 16 residues. From germline, CDR1 is SGHTA and CDR2 FQGNSA. The CDR3: CASSLEGLGMNTEAFF. The CDR3, as DNA: TGTGCCAGCAGCTTAGAGGGGCTGGGGATGAACACTGAAGCTTTCTTT.

CDR3: CAISGRDTFSGNTIYF. In DNA, the CDR3 is TGTGCCATCAGTGGCCGGGACACTTTCTCTGGAAACACCATATATTTT. The chain recombines TRBV10-3 with TRBJ1-3, with D maybe TRBD1 (6 bases). The V gene lost 4 bases and the J gene lost 0 bases, with 13 bases spanning the gap. Germline loops: CDR1 ENHRY, CDR2 SYGVKD. The CDR3 covers 16 residues.

The V call is TRBV9, the J call TRBJ2-3; 9 bases align to TRBD2. Per the germline V gene, CDR1 is SGDLS and CDR2 is YYNGEE. With 4 bases clipped from V and 5 bases from J, the junction kept 5 bases outside the gene matches. The CDR3 has 14 amino acids. CDR3 in amino acids: CASSIGLAQDTQYF. CDR3 DNA: TGTGCCAGCAGCATCGGACTAGCGCAAGATACGCAGTATTTT.

This clone came up a few times. The chain carries TRBV19 and TRBJ1-5; D remains unclear. V lost 1 base and J lost 6, with 16 bases in between. The CDR3 loop spans 16 amino acids. Germline CDR1 LNHDA, CDR2 SQIVND (reference sequence). Written as DNA, the CDR3 is TGTGCCAGTAGTATAGCAGGTTTCTCGGCGGGTCAGCCCCAGCATTTT. The encoded protein is CASSIAGFSAGQPQHF.

The rearrangement joins TRBV10-3 to TRBJ1-1; no definite D call. V lost 2 bases and J 0 bases, leaving 7 bases between the germline ends. Germline CDR1 and CDR2: ENHRY and SYGVKD. The CDR3 covers 14 residues. CDR3 protein: CAISEPRLNTEAFF. The CDR3 DNA reads as TGTGCCATCAGTGAGCCACGGTTGAACACTGAAGCTTTCTTT.

Details on this clone: An end of the junction does not agree with germline; a read error may underlie this. The chain links TRBV15 to TRBJ2-5, with D perhaps matching TRBD1 (5 bases). Germline V lookup: CDR1 LNHNV, CDR2 YYDKDF (reference sequence). The CDR3 is 13 amino acids. The CDR3 is CATSTDMEEAQYF. DNA for the CDR3: TGTGCCACCAGCACGGACATGGAAGAGGCCCAGTACTTC.

J is TRBJ2-3 and V is TRBV4-3; TRBD2 matches at 7 bases. The CDR3 has 17 residues. The trim removed 0 bases at V and 4 bases at J, leaving 10 bases unmatched. Looked up from germline, CDR1 is LGHNA and CDR2 is YSLEER. The CDR3 loop is CASSQEVRGRGSDTQYF. In DNA, the CDR3 is TGCGCCAGCAGCCAAGAGGTGCGCGGGAGAGGTTCAGATACGCAGTATTTT.

The chain links TRBV18 to TRBJ1-1; TRBD1 might be the D (5 bases). Trimming removed 3 bases from V and 1 base from J, with 9 bases in between. The CDR3 covers 14 residues. Per the germline V gene, CDR1 is KGHSH and CDR2 is LQKENI. The CDR3 region has the DNA TGTGCCAGCTCACCTGCAGACAGGAACACTGAAGCTTTCTTT. It yields the protein CASSPADRNTEAFF.

V and J are TRBV30 and TRBJ1-2, with D perhaps TRBD1 (6 bases). This CDR3 is 13 amino acids long. V was shortened by 4 bases and J by 1 base, with 10 bases between the two germline ends. Germline loops: CDR1 GTSNPN, CDR2 SVGIG (reference sequence). For the CDR3, the DNA is TGTGCCTGGACTACAGGGCTTAACTATGGCTACACCTTC. Residues: CAWTTGLNYGYTF.

V gene TRBV6-2 or TRBV6-3 combines with J gene TRBJ2-7; weak D call: TRBD1 (6 bases). Trimming took off 5 bases at V and 5 bases at J, with 16 bases between the two ends. From germline, CDR1 is MNHEY and CDR2 SVGEGT. The CDR3 is made up of 14 amino acids. The chain's CDR3 is CASSTGTPVDEQYF. The CDR3 DNA sequence: TGTGCCAGCAGTACCGGGACACCGGTCGACGAGCAGTACTTC.

The rearrangement links TRBV28 to TRBJ2-7; D is uncertain. The CDR3 length is 16 residues. The germline V and J ends were trimmed by 6 bases and 2 bases, with 20 bases remaining between them. Germline loops: CDR1 MDHEN, CDR2 SYDVKM. DNA for the CDR3: TGTGCCAGCAGCCGCGTCGACCTGAGGCAGCCCTACGAGCAGTACTTC. Protein sequence: CASSRVDLRQPYEQYF.

The chain links TRBV7-9 to TRBJ2-7; the match to TRBD1 covers 8 bases. Germline trimming cut 4 bases from V and 2 bases from J; bases unmatched to any gene: 13. The germline CDR1 and CDR2 sequences are SEHNR and FQNEAQ (reference sequence). The CDR3 spans 17 residues. Here the CDR3 reads CASSSVDREPFTYEQYF. As DNA, the CDR3 is TGTGCCAGCAGCTCCGTGGACAGGGAACCCTTTACCTACGAGCAGTACTTC. Complete variable domain (other parts from reference TRBV7-9 and TRBJ2-7): DTGVSQNPRHKITKRGQNVTFRCDPISEHNRLYWYRQTLGQGPEFLTYFQNEAQLEKSRLLSDRFSAERPKGSFSTLEIQRTEQGDSAMYLCASSSVDREPFTYEQYFGPGTRLTVT.

This chain joins TRBV27 and TRBJ1-1; a weak D match, TRBD1 (6 bases). CDR3 size: 12 residues. V was pared by 10 bases and J by 1 base, with 10 bases between. Germline V gene sequence: CDR1 MNHEY, CDR2 SMNVEV (reference sequence). CDR3: CATRDTNTEAFF. CDR3 coding DNA: TGTGCCACTCGGGACACGAACACTGAAGCTTTCTTT.

The rearrangement uses TRBV7-2 and TRBJ1-2; a weak D match, TRBD1 (5 bases). The CDR3 runs to 17 residues. V lost 7 bases to trimming and J lost 2 bases, with 23 bases between them. Looked up from germline, CDR1 is SGHTA and CDR2 is FQGNSA. This CDR3 is CASTRRRGGGDNYGYTF. Here the CDR3 DNA reads TGTGCCAGCACGAGACGTCGGGGGGGTGGAGACAACTATGGCTACACCTTC.

The CDR3 nucleotides are TGTGCCAGCAGTTCCCAGGGCTCCTACAATGAGCAGTTCTTC. Translating it yields CASSSQGSYNEQFF. V and J are TRBV27 and TRBJ2-1; a possible D gene is TRBD1 (5 bases). The CDR3 sequence is 14 residues long. Germline assignment: CDR1 MNHEY and CDR2 SMNVEV (reference sequence). Trimming pared 4 bases from V and 0 bases from J, leaving 7 bases between.

The V call is TRBV11-2, the J call TRBJ2-5; 7 positions match TRBD1. Germline V CDR1 and CDR2: SGHAT, FQNNGV. This CDR3 contains 14 residues. The junction had 3 bases not matched to a gene; V was cut back by 1 base and J by 4 bases. CDR3 DNA: TGTGCCAGCAGCTTAGGACAGGGAAGAGAGACCCAGTACTTC. It specifies CASSLGQGRETQYF.

This rearrangement joins TRBV28 to TRBJ2-7, with 8 bases matching TRBD1. Per the germline V gene, CDR1 is MDHEN and CDR2 is SYDVKM. After removal of 3 bases from V and 5 bases from J, the junction contained 9 bases not matched to a gene. This CDR3 is 15 amino acids long. CDR3 nucleotide sequence: TGTGCCAGCAGTTTGGATACAGGGGGACGGGACGAGCAGTACTTC. It codes for CASSLDTGGRDEQYF.

This chain links TRBV6-4 with TRBJ1-2, with 7 bases aligning to TRBD1. The ends lost 6 bases at V and 4 bases at J; junction bases unmatched: 14. From germline, CDR1 is MRHNA and CDR2 SNTAGT. CDR3 length equals 16 residues. CDR3 loop: CASSQTGAPLGYGYTF. DNA of the CDR3: TGTGCCAGCAGCCAAACAGGGGCCCCTCTGGGCTATGGCTACACCTTC.

The chain uses TRBV7-2 and TRBJ2-7, with TRBD1 identical over 9 bases. Germline V gene sequence: CDR1 SGHTA, CDR2 FQGNSA. CDR3 size: 14 residues. The V gene end was trimmed by 6 bases and the J gene end by 4 bases; junction bases not matched to a gene: 7. The CDR3 region has the DNA TGTGCCAGCAGGGGGGGACAGGGTCCGTACGAGCAGTACTTC. Protein product: CASRGGQGPYEQYF. The full variable domain, its missing parts supplied by reference TRBV7-2 and TRBJ2-7, is GAGVSQSPSNKVTEKGKDVELRCDPISGHTALYWYRQSLGQGLEFLIYFQGNSAPDKSGLPSDRFSAERTGGSVSTLTIQRTQQEDSAVYLCASRGGQGPYEQYFGPGTRLTVT.

This clone was counted a single time. The chain employs TRBV4-3 and TRBJ1-3; tentatively, D is TRBD1 (5 bases). The CDR3 extends over 16 amino acids. V was trimmed by 0 bases and J by 0 bases, leaving 9 bases between them. Germline CDR1 and CDR2: LGHNA and YSLEER. CDR3 protein: CASSQEGGSSGNTIYF. The CDR3 coding sequence is TGCGCCAGCAGCCAAGAGGGGGGGAGCTCTGGAAACACCATATATTTT.

This clone has a single count. V gene TRBV15 combines with J gene TRBJ2-5; D is possibly TRBD2 (5 bases). Trimming took off 1 base at V and 4 bases at J, with 7 bases between the two ends. Per germline, CDR1 LNHNV and CDR2 YYDKDF (reference sequence). The CDR3 spans 13 residues. The CDR3 spells CATSRGERETQYF. The CDR3 nucleotides are TGTGCCACCAGCAGAGGGGAGCGAGAGACCCAGTACTTC. Filled out from reference TRBV15 and TRBJ2-5, the complete variable domain reads DAMVIQNPRYQVTQFGKPVTLSCSQTLNHNVMYWYQQKSSQAPKLLFHYYDKDFNNEADTPDNFQSRRPNTSFCFLDIRSPGLGDTAMYLCATSRGERETQYFGPGTRLLVL.

The genes are TRBV7-3 and TRBJ2-6; D ambiguous. The CDR3 sequence is 16 residues long. The germline gives CDR1 SGHTA, CDR2 FQGTGA. The V and J ends lost 3 bases and 2 bases respectively, with 11 bases between them. The CDR3 loop reads CASSLATDPGANVLTF. For the CDR3, the DNA is TGTGCCAGCAGCTTGGCGACTGACCCTGGGGCCAACGTCCTGACTTTC.